This T cell receptor beta chain was sequenced for a study of shared clonotypes between healthy human individuals. V shed 7 bases, J shed 4 bases, and the junction held 7 bases outside the gene matches. This CDR3 is 14 amino acids long. Germline CDR1 and CDR2: ENHRY and SYGVKD. A remark on this clone: Its antigen remains unidentified.

Study outcomes and limitations: Compared with clonotypes that all four donors shared, non-shared clonotypes had lower generation probabilities.

Measured with immunoSEQ multiplex PCR; TCRdb has only the in-frame clones, and not every one. The top ten clones hold roughly 0.36% of a sample with 2.3 million or so clones, 85% to 95% of them seen once. The TCR sequence derives from a young man in good health. Some clones in this sample may be carry-over from other donors' samples. Sequenced input: naive CD4+ T cells from PBMCs. Documented subset: CD45RA+ positively selected. The J gene is TRBJ2-7, the V gene TRBV10-3; 10 bases agree with TRBD1. CDR3 sequence (DNA): TGTGCCATCAAACCGGACAGGGGGGAGTACGAGCAGTACTTC. This translates into CAIKPDRGEYEQYF.